Below, 27 T cell receptor beta chains from the same sample are listed, as sequenced in a study of PD-1 blockade in mismatch repair-deficient tumors. Assay used: immunoSEQ multiplex PCR; TCRdb lists only in-frame clones, some missing. The sample has approximately 110,000 clones, 70% to 80% seen once. The specimen was peripheral blood, collected about 60 weeks after starting pembrolizumab. These receptors were taken from an adult with mismatch repair-deficient cancer.

The chain is built from TRBV7-2 and TRBJ2-1; the match to TRBD2 covers 10 bases. The CDR3 length is 15 residues. Germline assignment: CDR1 SGHTA and CDR2 FQGNSA. The junction had 5 bases not matched to a gene; V was cut back by 4 bases and J by 5 bases. DNA of the CDR3: TGTGCCAGCAGCTCGGGACTAGCGCCCAACAATGAGCAGTTCTTC. It encodes CASSSGLAPNNEQFF.

V is TRBV12-5 and J is TRBJ1-1; D ambiguous. Trimming removed 1 base at V and 8 bases at J, with 8 bases between. The germline V gene has CDR1 LGHNT and CDR2 FRNRAP. The CDR3 consists of 12 residues. CDR3 bases: TGTGCTAGTGGTTTGGGGGCCCAAGAAGCTTTCTTT. Encoded protein: CASGLGAQEAFF.

This chain links TRBV4-1 with TRBJ1-4, with D unresolved. Germline V gene lookup returns CDR1 MGHRA and CDR2 YSYEKL. The CDR3 has 16 residues. Trimming removed 1 base at V and 3 bases at J, with 12 bases between. The CDR3 here is CASSQAFGRANEKLFF. The CDR3 DNA sequence: TGCGCCAGCAGCCAAGCTTTTGGGAGGGCTAATGAAAAACTGTTTTTT.

This clone has only a few counts. J is TRBJ2-7 and V is TRBV7-9; the match to TRBD2 covers 13 bases. CDR1 is SEHNR, CDR2 FQNEAQ, per germline (reference sequence). V shed 5 bases and J 1 base; nucleotides not matched to a gene: 8. This CDR3 has 17 amino acids. Here the CDR3 reads CASSLGLAGERSYEQYF. CDR3 coding DNA: TGTGCCAGCAGCCTCGGACTAGCGGGAGAAAGGTCCTACGAGCAGTACTTC.

The rearrangement joins TRBV5-1 to TRBJ2-1; 7 nucleotides match TRBD2. The CDR3 has 15 residues. V lost 4 bases to trimming and J lost 0 bases; unmatched junction nucleotides: 4. The germline CDR1 and CDR2 sequences are SGHRS and YFSETQ. CDR3: CASSPTSASYNEQFF. The CDR3 coding sequence is TGCGCCAGCAGCCCTACTAGCGCCTCCTACAATGAGCAGTTCTTC.

CDR3 nucleotide sequence: TGTGCCAGCAGCCCGCATACTAGCGGGAGGGGAAGTGAGCAGTTCTTC. Translating gives CASSPHTSGRGSEQFF. This chain links TRBV7-2 with TRBJ2-1, with 13 bases that match TRBD2. The CDR3 runs 16 residues. The germline V gene has CDR1 SGHTA and CDR2 FQGNSA. The J segment lost 9 bases and the V segment lost 5 bases, leaving 10 bases of the junction unmatched.

This clone occurred a few times. This chain links TRBV6-5 with TRBJ1-2; TRBD1 matches at 7 bases. The CDR3 contains 14 residues. V lost 2 bases, J lost 3 bases, and 3 bases stayed unmatched. Germline assignment: CDR1 MNHEY and CDR2 SVGAGI. The CDR3 loop reads CASSYRGRDYGYTF. The CDR3 DNA follows: TGTGCCAGCAGTTACAGGGGGCGCGACTATGGCTACACCTTC.

This chain links TRBV5-5 with TRBJ1-1; tentative D call: TRBD1 (5 bases). This CDR3 is built from 12 residues. Germline CDR1 is SGHKS and CDR2 is YYEKEE (reference sequence). V shed 3 bases and J shed 12 bases, with 15 bases lying between them. This CDR3 is CASSSPTGITFF. The DNA for the CDR3 is TGTGCCAGCAGCTCTCCCACAGGTATAACTTTCTTT.

This chain uses TRBV5-1 with TRBJ2-7; D unresolved. The CDR3 loop spans 13 amino acids. CDR1 and CDR2 (germline): SGHRS, YFSETQ. V was shortened by 5 bases and J by 1 base, with 10 bases between the two germline ends. CDR3 sequence reads: CASSEGISYEQYF. In DNA form, the CDR3 reads TGCGCCAGCAGTGAAGGGATTTCCTACGAGCAGTACTTC.

The chain is built from TRBV7-8 and TRBJ2-1, with TRBD2 identical over 11 bases. The CDR3 covers 16 residues. V lost 3 bases to trimming and J lost 1 base; unmatched junction nucleotides: 2. CDR1 is SGHVS, CDR2 FQNEAQ, per germline. CDR3 in amino acids: CASSFTSGRSYNEQFF. The CDR3 coding sequence is TGTGCCAGCAGCTTCACTAGCGGGAGATCCTACAATGAGCAGTTCTTC.

CDR3 sequence: CASGPLAQETQYF. For the CDR3, the DNA is TGTGCTAGTGGTCCTTTGGCACAAGAGACCCAGTACTTC. The V call is TRBV12-5, the J call TRBJ2-5, with D unclear. This CDR3 is 13 amino acids long. V lost 5 bases and J lost 2, with 9 bases in between. In germline, CDR1 is LGHNT, CDR2 FRNRAP.

The rearrangement joins TRBV9 to TRBJ1-5; D gene unclear. Germline loops: CDR1 SGDLS, CDR2 YYNGEE. Trimming removed 4 bases from V and 5 bases from J, with 7 bases in between. CDR3 length: 12 amino acids. In DNA form, the CDR3 reads TGTGCCAGCAGCCCCACCGATCAGCCCCAGCATTTT. It specifies CASSPTDQPQHF.

This clone occurred once. The V call is TRBV29-1, the J call TRBJ2-5, with 9 nucleotides matching TRBD2. This CDR3 is 14 amino acids long. V lost 6 bases to trimming and J lost 0 bases; unmatched junction nucleotides: 5. Germline values: CDR1 SQVTM, CDR2 ANQGSEA. The CDR3 DNA sequence: TGCAGCGTGTCCCTAGCGGGAAACCAAGAGACCCAGTACTTC. Encoded protein: CSVSLAGNQETQYF.

The rearrangement joins TRBV5-1 to TRBJ1-3; D not resolved. Trimming removed 0 bases at V and 0 bases at J, with 7 bases between. The CDR3 runs 15 residues. Germline loops: CDR1 SGHRS, CDR2 YFSETQ. In DNA, the CDR3 is TGCGCCAGCAGCTTGGATGACAACTCTGGAAACACCATATATTTT. It is translated as CASSLDDNSGNTIYF.

The chain links TRBV11-3 to TRBJ1-1; a possible D gene is TRBD1 (5 bases). Germline V gives CDR1 SGHNT, CDR2 YENEEA. The CDR3 loop spans 13 amino acids. Trimming took off 0 bases at V and 4 bases at J, with 6 bases between the two ends. CDR3 in amino acids: CASSLEGPTEAFF. CDR3 DNA sequence: TGTGCCAGCAGCTTAGAGGGACCCACTGAAGCTTTCTTT.

The V gene is TRBV18, the J gene TRBJ1-2; tentative D call: TRBD1 (6 bases). The V gene's germline CDR1 is KGHSH and CDR2 LQKENI. The CDR3 sequence is 15 residues long. V was trimmed by 4 bases and J by 0 bases, leaving 12 bases between them. The chain's CDR3 is CASSLGTLTNYGYTF. The CDR3 nucleotides are TGTGCCAGCTCACTTGGGACATTAACTAACTATGGCTACACCTTC.

The V call is TRBV29-1, the J call TRBJ2-7; 7 positions agree with TRBD1. Germline trimming cut 3 bases from V and 2 bases from J; bases unmatched to any gene: 7. The germline V gene has CDR1 SQVTM and CDR2 ANQGSEA. The CDR3 has 14 amino acids. As DNA, the CDR3 is TGCAGCGTTGATTCTCGGGACAGTCCCTACGAGCAGTACTTC. Translated, it gives CSVDSRDSPYEQYF.

This chain links TRBV7-8 with TRBJ2-7; 10 nucleotides line up with TRBD2. This CDR3 comprises 16 residues. CDR1 is SGHVS, CDR2 FQNEAQ, per germline. The V segment lost 5 bases and the J segment 3 bases; nucleotides outside the gene matches: 10. The CDR3 sequence: CASSITAGLAFYEQYF. The CDR3 bases are TGTGCCAGCAGCATTACCGCGGGACTAGCGTTCTACGAGCAGTACTTC. Full variable domain (outside the CDR3, taken from reference TRBV7-8 and TRBJ2-7): GAGVSQSPRYKVAKRGQDVALRCDPISGHVSLFWYQQALGQGPEFLTYFQNEAQLDKSGLPSDRFFAERPEGSVSTLKIQRTQQEDSAVYLCASSITAGLAFYEQYFGPGTRLTVT.

V gene TRBV30 combines with J gene TRBJ2-2; D remains ambiguous. CDR3 length equals 11 residues. Germline-derived CDR1 and CDR2 are GTSNPN and SVGIG (reference sequence). Between the trimmed V and J ends, which lost 3 bases and 7 bases, there was a span of 6 bases. The CDR3 here is CAWSRYGELFF. The CDR3 DNA is TGTGCCTGGAGCCGGTACGGGGAGCTGTTTTTT.

J is TRBJ1-1 and V is TRBV27; no reliable D call. Germline-derived CDR1 and CDR2 are MNHEY and SMNVEV (reference sequence). Trimming removed 0 bases from V and 1 base from J, with 12 bases in between. The CDR3 consists of 16 residues. The CDR3 DNA reads as TGTGCCAGCAGTTTATCGGCAGGCGAACGGAACACTGAAGCTTTCTTT. Its translation is CASSLSAGERNTEAFF.

This sequence joins TRBV6-5 and TRBJ1-3; D might be TRBD1 (6 bases). CDR1 is MNHEY, CDR2 SVGAGI, per germline. The CDR3 totals 14 residues. V was cut by 6 bases and J by 4 bases, with 13 bases left in between. Written as DNA, the CDR3 is TGTGCCAGCAGATTAACAGGGCTCGGAAACACCATATATTTT. This translates into CASRLTGLGNTIYF.

The chain joins TRBV6-9 to TRBJ1-5; the D is unclear. CDR1 is MNHGY and CDR2 is SVAAGI in the germline V gene. CDR3 size: 13 residues. The germline V and J ends were trimmed by 10 bases and 4 bases, with 14 bases remaining between them. The CDR3 reads CATIYRKNQPQHF. Written as DNA, the CDR3 is TGTGCCACCATATACCGGAAGAATCAGCCCCAGCATTTT.

The chain combines TRBV6-1 with TRBJ2-1; 7 positions match TRBD1. The CDR3 covers 18 residues. V gave up 1 base and J gave up 4 bases; unmatched junction bases: 13. Germline V gene data show CDR1 as MNHNS and CDR2 as SASEGT. The CDR3 bases are TGTGCCAGCAGTGAAGGGCCCCTCTGGGACAGTAGGTACAATGAGCAGTTCTTC. Translation gives CASSEGPLWDSRYNEQFF.

The V call is TRBV7-9, the J call TRBJ2-7; TRBD2 matches at 8 bases. CDR1 SEHNR and CDR2 FQNEAQ come from the germline V gene (reference sequence). Trimming removed 5 bases from V and 1 base from J; junction bases left unmatched: 10. The CDR3 covers 16 residues. The CDR3 region is CASSRSGASGSYEQYF. CDR3 coding DNA: TGTGCCAGCAGCCGAAGCGGTGCTAGCGGGTCCTACGAGCAGTACTTC.

This clone was found once. V usage is TRBV4-2 and J usage is TRBJ2-1; 7 nucleotides agree with TRBD1. The CDR3 length is 17 residues. Germline values: CDR1 LGHNA, CDR2 YNFKEQ. V shed 1 base and J 7 bases; nucleotides not matched to a gene: 13. CDR3 sequence reads: CASSQATGDPNGNEQFF. CDR3 DNA: TGTGCCAGCAGCCAAGCCACAGGGGATCCTAACGGGAATGAGCAGTTCTTC.

The V call is TRBV7-9, the J call TRBJ2-5; TRBD2 agrees at 12 bases. Trimming removed 5 bases from V and 5 bases from J; junction bases left unmatched: 9. Germline V CDR1 and CDR2: SEHNR, FQNEAQ (reference sequence). This CDR3 has 16 amino acids. CDR3 loop: CASSGRLAGVRETQYF. The CDR3 DNA is TGTGCCAGCAGCGGGCGACTAGCGGGAGTGCGGGAGACCCAGTACTTC.

V usage is TRBV18 and J usage is TRBJ2-1; TRBD2 might be the D (6 bases). The CDR3 runs 18 residues. Germline lookup yields CDR1 KGHSH and CDR2 LQKENI. V lost 2 bases and J 0 bases, leaving 17 bases between the germline ends. The CDR3 region has the DNA TGTGCCAGCTCACCATACTCAGGACTATTCCTCTCCTACAATGAGCAGTTCTTC. It is translated as CASSPYSGLFLSYNEQFF.